Below, 8 T cell receptor beta chains from the same sample are listed, as sequenced in a study of cytomegalovirus exposure and HLA in healthy donors. Assay: immunoSEQ multiplex PCR; the TCRdb copy retains only in-frame clones and omits some. Of 110,000 to 150,000 clones listed, about 89% are singletons. Sequencing used PBMCs. These receptors came from a man aged 18 to 29 in good health and CMV-seronegative.

The chain couples TRBV7-8 to TRBJ1-6; no definite D call. Trimming removed 5 bases from V and 4 bases from J, with 9 bases in between. The germline V gene encodes CDR1 SGHVS and CDR2 FQNEAQ. The length of the CDR3 is 14 residues. CDR3 sequence (DNA): TGTGCCAGCAGCCCCCGGACTTATAATTCACCCCTCCACTTT. Translated, it gives CASSPRTYNSPLHF.

The chain is built from TRBV28 and TRBJ1-4; D might be TRBD1 (5 bases). Trimming removed 5 bases from V and 16 bases from J, with 20 bases in between. The CDR3 runs 13 residues. Per the germline V gene, CDR1 is MDHEN and CDR2 is SYDVKM. This CDR3 reads CASSHNSGYGRFF. The DNA of the CDR3 is TGTGCCAGCAGTCACAATTCAGGGTATGGTCGGTTTTTT.

The chain uses TRBV7-6 and TRBJ2-5, with D possibly being TRBD1 (5 bases). CDR3 length equals 16 residues. With 0 bases removed from V and 1 base from J, the gap between germline ends came to 12 bases. CDR1 and CDR2 from the germline V gene are SGHVS and FNYEAQ. The CDR3 here is CASSLAGRSFQETQYF. CDR3 bases: TGTGCCAGCAGCTTAGCGGGGCGGAGCTTCCAAGAGACCCAGTACTTC. Supplemented by reference TRBV7-6 and TRBJ2-5, the full variable domain reads GAGVSQSPRYKVTKRGQDVALRCDPISGHVSLYWYRQALGQGPEFLTYFNYEAQQDKSGLPNDRFSAERPEGSISTLTIQRTEQRDSAMYRCASSLAGRSFQETQYFGPGTRLLVL.

This chain joins TRBV2 and TRBJ1-2; weak D call: TRBD1 (6 bases). The V gene's germline CDR1 is SNHLY and CDR2 FYNNEI. There are 14 residues in the CDR3. V lost 7 bases and J 2 bases, leaving 14 bases between the germline ends. CDR3 bases: TGTGCCAGCACAGTCTCAGGGGCGAACTATGGCTACACCTTC. It codes for CASTVSGANYGYTF.

CDR3 DNA sequence: TGTGCCAGCAGCTTAGGAGCTAGCGGGAGTAATGAGCAGTACGTC. It codes for CASSLGASGSNEQYV. The chain is built from TRBV7-8 and TRBJ2-7, with TRBD2 identical over 10 bases. After removal of 1 base from V and 7 bases from J, the junction contained 7 bases not matched to a gene. Germline CDR1 is SGHVS and CDR2 is FQNEAQ. The CDR3 loop spans 15 amino acids.

This rearrangement joins TRBV21-1 to TRBJ2-3; the table's D call of TRBD1 was not tested on the DNA. TRBV21-1 is shown as a pseudogene. The CDR3 covers 14 residues. The CDR3, as DNA: TGTGCCAGCAGCGGACACACGGCCCCAGATACGCAGTATTTT. Its translation is CASSGHTAPDTQYF.

This clone was seen once. The chain has TRBV27 and TRBJ2-7; tentative D call: TRBD1 (7 bases). V lost 5 bases, J lost 1 base, and 15 bases lay in between. The CDR3 spans 15 residues. Germline V gene data show CDR1 as MNHEY and CDR2 as SMNVEV (reference sequence). The CDR3 reads CASSKAGGTSYEQYV. In DNA, the CDR3 is TGTGCCAGCAGTAAGGCAGGGGGGACTTCCTACGAGCAGTACGTC.

The chain links TRBV29-1 to TRBJ2-1; possibly TRBD2 for D (6 bases). Germline V gives CDR1 SQVTM, CDR2 ANQGSEA. The CDR3 is 14 amino acids. Trimming stripped 6 bases from V and 7 bases from J, with 19 bases between. CDR3 residues: CSVEGTGVVNEQFF. The CDR3 nucleotides are TGCAGCGTCGAGGGTACGGGAGTAGTTAATGAGCAGTTCTTC.